This T cell receptor beta chain was sequenced in a study of human T cells and chemical hapten exposure (dated by TCRdb to the early 2020s). Study-wide context: For sensitization, 2% DPC in acetone was applied to a 2 cm by 2 cm area of upper inner arm skin. Throughout the study period of 20 to 30 weeks, patients also received therapeutic DPC doses to the scalp every week. Patch testing was done on the upper back using Finn chambers containing 0.01% DPC, and results were scored after 6 days according to International Contact Dermatitis Research Group standards. The patient cohort, mostly female, included alopecia areata with under or over 50% scalp involvement, alopecia totalis and alopecia universalis. Libraries were pooled for sequencing, and per-sample TCR yields varied mainly because of small differences in library volumes within the pool. In alopecia patients, the study followed how the peripheral blood TCR repertoire changed in vivo over primary and secondary sensitization to diphenylcyclopropenone (DPC), a hapten. Patient blood was sampled pre-sensitization (week 0) and at 2, 6 and about 24 weeks after DPC sensitization. Roughly 30 alopecia patients provided blood for TCR sequencing at one to four time points (pre-sensitization, 2, 6 and 24 weeks). Each blood RNA sample was used to sequence both TCR alpha and TCR beta chains.

Here is what the overall study found, with its caveats: Compared with pre-sensitization or healthy control sets, expanded TCRs formed significantly more large CDR3 similarity clusters, which is consistent with antigen-driven responses. The number of TCRs above 1 in 1000 frequency did not change with DPC sensitization; there was no evidence of global repertoire structure alterations. After repeated subsampling, changes were observed in the strength of the expansion versus patch-test correlation and in the threshold at which the correlation became significant. Alopecia, a presumed autoimmune disease, was present in all patients, so the immune response of the patients might differ from that of healthy individuals. A positive correlation was found between the number of PT1 expanded TCRs and patch test score, with significance reached at thresholds 8, 16 and 32 but not 4.

Reading from cysteine to phenylalanine, the CDR3 counts 15 amino acids. Only the CDR3 part of the read is kept: 45 bases, read in frame from the first base. Reading the germline V gene gives CDR1 SGHRS and CDR2 YFSETQ. V loses 4 bases at its end and J loses 6 bases; junction bases beyond the gene matches: 9. In the paper's terms, the time point label means: patch test 2, 6 weeks after DPC sensitization. The meaning of the sample's treatment or condition label: therapeutic diphenylcyclopropenone sensitization with weekly scalp DPC. Total RNA was extracted from unfractionated whole blood that had been collected in Tempus Blood RNA tubes. Blood at each patch-test visit was drawn before the patch test was applied. To be eligible, patients had to be aged 18 to 70, diagnosed with alopecia and judged suitable for DPC therapy, while pregnant patients were excluded. The table lists this clonotype with many counts. It has no known antigen specificity. Per-base qualities were not stored, and no clone one base away is much larger.

The receptor library was made with RACE. Sequencing used a NextSeq 500. During library preparation, unique molecular identifiers were attached to individual cDNA molecules so that TCRs could be counted in a quantitative, reproducible way. The paper's data handling went like this. The median number of TCRs per sample was approximately 98,000, ranging from about 20,000 to 690,600. The Decombinator software suite was used to annotate the V, J and CDR3 of the TCR reads. For PS versus PT1 abundance plots, all samples were subsampled to the same number of TCRs (28,000). Expanded TCRs were defined as absent before sensitization and observed at least eight times at the 2-week time point. Starting from the raw public reads, TCRdb applied fastp trimming at Q25, assembled clones with MiXCR and retained in-frame beta chains. Here each entry gathers all rows of one CDR3 protein and keeps the most common genes and DNA. These V and J calls are TCRdb output, not the study's own analysis. The sample has about 42,000 distinct CDR3 sequences on record, approximately 9.5% of them singletons. 14% of the sample is taken by the ten largest.

The source is a woman aged 30 to 39 with alopecia areata. Some clones in this sample may be carry-over from other donors' samples. The chain is encoded by TRBV5-1 joined to TRBJ1-1; the junction holds 10 bases that match TRBD1. Sequencing was performed on whole blood, taken in connection with sensitization to the hapten diphenylcyclopropenone (DPC). Read as DNA, the sequence is TGCGCCAGCAGCCCCGGGACAGGGGAAAGGGCTGAAGCTTTCTTT. Its coded protein is CASSPGTGERAEAFF.